This T cell receptor beta chain was recorded in a study of T cells in Graves' hyperthyroidism and ophthalmopathy. The study excluded patients with uncontrolled infection, other autoimmune disease, pregnancy or lactation. RNA transcripts served as the template for amplifying TCR beta CDR3 regions. During a first-round RT-PCR of the TCR CDR3, the HTBI primer set was used. MiXCR, applied by TCRdb to the multiplex PCR reads, yields one record per CDR3 protein. The sample contains 650,000 to 800,000 distinct CDR3 sequences, nearly 45% of which appear only once. Findings of the study overall: Before onset, ophthalmopathy was predicted by the model a median 6.5 months earlier. Most expanded thyroid clonotypes above 0.001 also appeared in blood.

CDR3 length: 15 residues. In germline, CDR1 is LNHNV, CDR2 YYDKDF (reference sequence). V was clipped by 3 bases and J by 7 bases, with 13 bases between them. With respect to this clonotype: What it binds is not known.

The material sequenced was peripheral blood or thyroid tissue (not recorded which). This clonotype originated in an adult man with Graves' disease, either hyperthyroidism or ophthalmopathy (not recorded which). The J gene is TRBJ1-6, the V gene TRBV15; TRBD1 is a possible D gene (6 bases). Written as DNA, the CDR3 is TGTGCCACCAGCAGGGAAGACAGGACGAATTCACCCCTCCACTTT. Amino acids: CATSREDRTNSPLHF. Filled out from reference TRBV15 and TRBJ1-6, the complete variable domain reads DAMVIQNPRYQVTQFGKPVTLSCSQTLNHNVMYWYQQKSSQAPKLLFHYYDKDFNNEADTPDNFQSRRPNTSFCFLDIRSPGLGDTAMYLCATSREDRTNSPLHFGNGTRLTVT.